This T cell receptor beta chain was sequenced during a study of PD-1 blockade in classical Hodgkin lymphoma. At the level of the study: A 3 mg/kg intravenous dose of nivolumab was received by patients every 2 weeks. Study-wide findings and caveats: Researchers reported that CD4+ TCR diversity, though not CD8+, rose significantly by C4D1. Relapsed/refractory patients reportedly had lower baseline diversity than newly diagnosed patients.

Every single patient, without exception, relapsed after autologous stem cell transplantation, and brentuximab vedotin exposure varied. With magnetic negative selection, CD4+ T cells were purified from PBMCs that had been thawed. Best outcomes ranged across complete response, partial response and progressive disease. CDR3 length equals 13 residues. Trimming left V 4 bases short and J 1 base short, with 7 bases between. CDR1 and CDR2 from the germline V gene are MNHEY and SVGAGI. TCRdb keeps only in-frame clones here, not all; method: immunoSEQ multiplex PCR. Here the sample spans around 34,000 clones, about nine tenths being singletons. About this clone itself: What it binds is unknown.

This specimen consisted of CD4+ T cells from blood, obtained at baseline. The sequence came from a human donor with classical Hodgkin lymphoma. The chain uses TRBV6-5 and TRBJ1-1; maybe TRBD1 (6 bases). The CDR3 DNA reads TGTGCCAGCAGTTGGGGGCGGAACACTGAAGCTTTCTTT. Its translation is CASSWGRNTEAFF.